A single sample gave rise to the 25 T cell receptor beta chains below, sequenced in a study of OX40 agonist ivuxolimab in advanced cancers. Here immunoSEQ multiplex PCR was the method, and the copy in TCRdb shows in-frame clones only, minus some. This table has about 32,000 clones, roughly 84% appearing once. Specimen: CD4+ or CD8+ T cells sorted from blood, collected in a trial of the OX40 agonist ivuxolimab. These receptor sequences come from an adult with an advanced solid tumor such as melanoma, head and neck, liver or kidney cancer.

The rearrangement uses TRBV28 and TRBJ2-3; D may match TRBD1 or TRBD2 (5 bases each). CDR3 length: 17 residues. Looked up from germline, CDR1 is MDHEN and CDR2 is SYDVKM. Trimming took 5 bases from V and 4 from J, leaving 22 bases between them. The CDR3: CASSTRYRDPRADTQYF. The CDR3, as DNA: TGTGCCAGCAGTACTAGATACCGGGACCCGAGGGCAGATACGCAGTATTTT.

The V call is TRBV10-2, the J call TRBJ2-2, with 14 bases aligning to TRBD2. The CDR3 contains 15 residues. Trimming removed 6 bases from V and 6 bases from J; junction bases left unmatched: 3. Germline V gene lookup returns CDR1 WSHSY and CDR2 SAAADI. The CDR3 loop reads CASRGTSGRAGELFF. In DNA form, the CDR3 reads TGCGCCAGCAGAGGGACTAGCGGGAGAGCCGGGGAGCTGTTTTTT.

The V and J genes are TRBV6-4 and TRBJ2-1; TRBD2 might be the D (7 bases). V was shortened by 3 bases and J by 5 bases, with 11 bases between the two germline ends. This CDR3 comprises 14 residues. Per germline, CDR1 MRHNA and CDR2 SNTAGT. Here the CDR3 reads CASSEGGDHNEQFF. The CDR3 region has the DNA TGTGCCAGCAGTGAAGGGGGGGACCACAATGAGCAGTTCTTC.

The sample holds one count of this clone. CDR3 protein: CASSVKGYPGQGASKQYF. For the CDR3, the DNA is TGTGCCAGCAGCGTAAAAGGATACCCGGGACAGGGGGCGAGCAAGCAGTACTTC. The chain employs TRBV9 and TRBJ2-7, with 12 bases aligning to TRBD1. Germline V lookup: CDR1 SGDLS, CDR2 YYNGEE. The CDR3 extends over 18 amino acids. V gave up 1 base and J gave up 8 bases; unmatched junction bases: 16.

The V call is TRBV14, the J call TRBJ2-1; 11 nucleotides match TRBD2. The germline V gene encodes CDR1 SGHDN and CDR2 FVKESK. The CDR3 contains 16 residues. J was trimmed by 3 bases and V by 1 base; bases with no gene match: 2. CDR3 region: CASSQASGGIYNEQFF. The DNA of the CDR3 is TGTGCCAGCAGCCAAGCTAGCGGGGGGATCTACAATGAGCAGTTCTTC.

The chain combines TRBV29-1 with TRBJ2-1; D gene unclear. The CDR3 has 10 amino acids. Trimming took 4 bases from V and 9 from J, leaving 7 bases between them. Germline CDR1 is SQVTM and CDR2 is ANQGSEA. CDR3 amino acids: CSVVYLEQFF. In nucleotides, the CDR3 is TGCAGCGTTGTATATCTTGAGCAGTTCTTC.

This CDR3 is CATPTTSGETQYF. In DNA form, the CDR3 reads TGTGCCACCCCGACTACCTCCGGAGAGACCCAGTACTTC. The J gene is TRBJ2-5, the V gene TRBV6-5, with TRBD2 as a possible D gene (5 bases). Germline CDR1 and CDR2: MNHEY and SVGAGI. This CDR3 is 13 amino acids long. Trimming left V 10 bases short and J 4 bases short, with 16 bases between.

The chain recombines TRBV27 with TRBJ1-1; possibly TRBD1 for D (5 bases). Germline V gene lookup returns CDR1 MNHEY and CDR2 SMNVEV (reference sequence). CDR3 length equals 13 residues. V lost 4 bases, J lost 5 bases, and 11 bases lay in between. The CDR3: CASSSWGGTEAFF. The CDR3 nucleotides are TGTGCCAGCAGTTCCTGGGGCGGGACTGAAGCTTTCTTT.

The V and J genes are TRBV28 and TRBJ2-1; D uncertain. The CDR3 spans 16 residues. Germline loops: CDR1 MDHEN, CDR2 SYDVKM. Trimming pared 2 bases from V and 2 bases from J, leaving 13 bases between. The chain's CDR3 is CASSLVGDLTYNEQFF. The CDR3 DNA sequence: TGTGCCAGCAGTTTAGTTGGAGACCTGACCTACAATGAGCAGTTCTTC.

The chain carries TRBV27 and TRBJ2-7; 12 bases are shared with TRBD2. CDR3 length equals 16 residues. Germline V gene data show CDR1 as MNHEY and CDR2 as SMNVEV (reference sequence). The V gene end was trimmed by 5 bases and the J gene end by 5 bases; junction bases not matched to a gene: 10. CDR3 nucleotides: TGTGCCAGCAGTCTCCCTTCTAGCGGGGGGGAAAACGAGCAGTACTTC. Its protein product is CASSLPSSGGENEQYF.

The chain carries TRBV4-1 and TRBJ2-1; maybe TRBD1 (8 bases). The CDR3 totals 17 residues. Germline-derived CDR1 and CDR2 are MGHRA and YSYEKL. Trimming left V 1 base short and J 8 bases short, with 21 bases between. The CDR3 nucleotides are TGCGCCAGCAGCCAAGCTCGGGGAGGGCAGGGGGCCTATGAGCAGTTCTTC. It yields the protein CASSQARGGQGAYEQFF.

This clone has just a few counts. The V gene is TRBV5-6, the J gene TRBJ1-1; no firm D call. This CDR3 contains 14 residues. V lost 4 bases, J lost 0 bases, and 10 bases lay in between. Germline lookup yields CDR1 SGHDT and CDR2 YYEEEE. This CDR3 is CASSPGIMNTEAFF. The CDR3 nucleotides are TGTGCCAGCAGCCCCGGGATCATGAACACTGAAGCTTTCTTT.

Comments on this clone: At one of its ends the junction is not consistent with the germline gene, which may arise from a read error. The chain couples TRBV5-4 to TRBJ2-7; D is unresolved. The CDR3 runs to 15 residues. CDR1 is SGHNT and CDR2 is YYREEE in the germline V gene (reference sequence). The CDR3 region has the DNA TGCGCCAGCAGCCAAGAGCCGGCTAGCTCCTACGAGCAGTACTTC. Encoded protein: CASSQEPASSYEQYF.

This clone was recorded only once. Here the CDR3 reads CASSLTGTGNTEAFF. The DNA for the CDR3 is TGTGCCAGCAGCTTGACCGGGACAGGGAACACTGAAGCTTTCTTT. The rearrangement uses TRBV7-3 and TRBJ1-1; TRBD1 matches at 8 bases. V was pared by 3 bases and J by 1 base, with 4 bases of the junction left unmatched. Looked up from germline, CDR1 is SGHTA and CDR2 is FQGTGA. This CDR3 has 15 residues.

V is TRBV5-4 and J is TRBJ2-6; 8 bases are shared with TRBD2. From germline, CDR1 is SGHNT and CDR2 YYREEE (reference sequence). The CDR3 covers 19 residues. Germline trimming cut 0 bases from V and 0 bases from J; bases unmatched to any gene: 8. Written as DNA, the CDR3 is TGTGCCAGCAGCTTGGATCTAGCGGGTACCTACTCTGGGGCCAACGTCCTGACTTTC. Protein product: CASSLDLAGTYSGANVLTF.

Written as DNA, the CDR3 is TGTGCCAGCTCACCACCGCATACACAGGGGATCTACACCGGGGAGCTGTTTTTT. It is translated as CASSPPHTQGIYTGELFF. The V gene is TRBV18, the J gene TRBJ2-2; 7 bases align to TRBD1. This CDR3 is 18 amino acids long. V shed 0 bases and J 3 bases; nucleotides not matched to a gene: 10. Germline assignment: CDR1 KGHSH and CDR2 LQKENI.

The chain uses TRBV29-1 and TRBJ1-3, with 10 bases identical to TRBD1. The germline V gene encodes CDR1 SQVTM and CDR2 ANQGSEA. The V and J ends lost 4 bases and 1 base, in that order; junction bases with no gene match: 4. The CDR3 spans 15 residues. Here the CDR3 reads CSVAGTGESGNTIYF. The CDR3 DNA is TGCAGCGTTGCAGGGACAGGGGAATCTGGAAACACCATATATTTT.

The J gene is TRBJ2-3, the V gene TRBV27; 10 positions match TRBD2. Germline lookup yields CDR1 MNHEY and CDR2 SMNVEV (reference sequence). The CDR3 contains 16 residues. J gave up 2 bases and V 4 bases, and 6 bases lay outside the gene matches. CDR3 in amino acids: CASSSGLAEHTDTQYF. Here the CDR3 DNA reads TGTGCCAGCAGTTCTGGACTAGCGGAGCACACAGATACGCAGTATTTT.

The CDR3 is CASSLAGDTGPKNIQYF. CDR3 DNA: TGTGCCAGCAGCTTGGCTGGGGACACTGGGCCCAAAAACATTCAGTACTTC. The chain employs TRBV5-6 and TRBJ2-4; TRBD1 is a possible D gene (6 bases). Germline V gives CDR1 SGHDT, CDR2 YYEEEE. Trimming removed 0 bases at V and 2 bases at J, with 15 bases between. There are 17 residues in the CDR3.

The rearrangement joins TRBV25-1 to TRBJ2-7; D may be TRBD2 (6 bases). In germline, CDR1 is MGHDK, CDR2 SYGVNS. This CDR3 contains 13 residues. V lost 4 bases and J lost 1, with 8 bases in between. CDR3 nucleotide sequence: TGTGCCAGCAGTGTCGGGGGATCCTACGAGCAGTACTTC. Protein product: CASSVGGSYEQYF.

This clone is deemed medium-sized (0.01 to 0.1%). J is TRBJ2-3 and V is TRBV5-4; 7 nucleotides line up with TRBD2. CDR3 length: 15 residues. The junction had 6 bases not matched to a gene; V was cut back by 2 bases and J by 3 bases. CDR1 is SGHNT and CDR2 is YYREEE in the germline V gene (reference sequence). In nucleotides, the CDR3 is TGTGCCAGCAGCTTCAGGGCGGGGGAGACAGATACGCAGTATTTT. Residues: CASSFRAGETDTQYF.

V usage is TRBV27 and J usage is TRBJ2-7, with 8 bases lining up with TRBD1. Trimming removed 2 bases from V and 4 bases from J; junction bases left unmatched: 7. The CDR3 loop spans 15 amino acids. Germline V gives CDR1 MNHEY, CDR2 SMNVEV (reference sequence). CDR3 nucleotides: TGTGCCAGCAGTTTAGGGCAGGGGGCGATGTACGAGCAGTACTTC. It encodes CASSLGQGAMYEQYF.

The rearrangement joins TRBV6-5 to TRBJ1-1; D remains ambiguous. Germline V gene sequence: CDR1 MNHEY, CDR2 SVGAGI. With 2 bases removed from V and 1 base from J, the gap between germline ends came to 5 bases. This CDR3 comprises 13 residues. The CDR3 here is CASSYNRNTEAFF. In DNA form, the CDR3 reads TGTGCCAGCAGTTACAACAGGAACACTGAAGCTTTCTTT.

The gene calls are TRBV10-3 and TRBJ2-1; TRBD2 agrees at 11 bases. Trimming took 0 bases from V and 6 from J; bases not matched to a gene: 10. The CDR3 covers 18 residues. Germline CDR1 is ENHRY and CDR2 is SYGVKD. The DNA for the CDR3 is TGTGCCATCAGTGAGTCGACTCGGGGTAGCGGGAGGGCCAATGAGCAGTTCTTC. Residues: CAISESTRGSGRANEQFF.

The chain uses TRBV7-2 and TRBJ2-1; no clear D. CDR3 size: 13 residues. Germline CDR1 and CDR2: SGHTA and FQGNSA. V was pared by 4 bases and J by 5 bases, with 9 bases between. CDR3 DNA sequence: TGTGCCAGCAGCTCCTTCCGGAACAATGAGCAGTTCTTC. It specifies CASSSFRNNEQFF.